This is a list of T cell receptor beta chains from one sample in a study of blood T cell repertoires in COVID-19. TCRdb keeps only in-frame clones here, not all; method: immunoSEQ multiplex PCR. The data contain 250,000 or so clones, 83% of them seen just once; the ten biggest clones take up more than 5.5%. Material: peripheral blood. The receptors come from a human donor in a cohort sampled during active COVID-19. CDR3s include the opening cysteine and the closing phenylalanine or tryptophan. Each record gives: clone size, J gene, D gene, V gene, CDR3 protein, CDR3 DNA. A D gene is named only where the DNA matches it firmly. Part of the rows lack a size; the others show once, few, many or a class for expanded clones.

>.|TRBJ1-2|TRBD1|TRBV19
CASSWGQGDYGYTF
TGTGCCAGTAGTTGGGGACAGGGGGACTATGGCTACACCTTC
>.|TRBJ2-2|.|TRBV5-1
CASSPRAGGELFF
TGCGCCAGCAGCCCTCGGGCGGGCGGGGAGCTGTTTTTT
>.|TRBJ2-5|.|TRBV5-5
CASRKEETQYF
TGTGCCAGCAGAAAGGAGGAGACCCAGTACTTC
>.|TRBJ1-2|TRBD1|TRBV28
CASSLNPGTGPYGYTF
TGTGCCAGCAGTTTAAACCCCGGGACAGGGCCCTATGGCTACACCTTC
>.|TRBJ2-2|.|TRBV27
CASSTGGAHTGELFF
TGTGCCAGCAGCACAGGGGGGGCCCACACCGGGGAGCTGTTTTTT
>once|TRBJ2-5|TRBD2|TRBV6-5
CASRVAGESETQYF
TGTGCCAGCAGGGTAGCGGGTGAATCGGAGACCCAGTACTTC
>.|TRBJ1-5|TRBD1|TRBV19
CASRPGTGGLGQPQHF
TGTGCCAGTAGACCCGGGACAGGGGGCCTGGGGCAGCCCCAGCATTTT
>.|TRBJ2-3|.|TRBV19
CASGLLGTDTQYF
TGTGCCAGTGGACTGCTAGGCACAGATACGCAGTATTTT
>.|TRBJ1-6|.|TRBV19
CASAGSEANSPLHF
TGTGCCAGTGCTGGAAGCGAAGCAAATTCACCCCTCCACTTT
>.|TRBJ1-2|TRBD1|TRBV27
CASSSGQGATYGYTF
TGTGCCAGCAGTTCGGGACAGGGGGCGACCTATGGCTACACCTTC
>.|TRBJ2-1|.|TRBV12-3/TRBV12-4
CASSSPTYNEQFF
TGTGCCAGCAGTAGTCCCACTTACAATGAGCAGTTCTTC
>.|TRBJ1-1|TRBD1|TRBV3-1/TRBV3-2
CASSPGQAGFTEAFF
TGTGCCAGCAGCCCTGGACAGGCTGGATTCACTGAAGCTTTCTTT
>once|TRBJ2-2|TRBD2|TRBV6-5
CASSYGGSSGTGELFF
TGTGCCAGCAGTTACGGCGGGAGTAGCGGCACCGGGGAGCTGTTTTTT
>.|TRBJ2-3|TRBD2|TRBV11-2
CASALRTGGPDTQYF
TGTGCCAGCGCCCTTAGGACGGGGGGGCCCGATACGCAGTATTTT